This T cell receptor beta chain was recorded in a study of CXCR3-negative and CXCR3-positive naive CD8 T cells. Study observations and caveats: Across naive subsets, surface CD5 expression was comparable, and TCR strength was inferred from properties of the TRB CDR3. Whereas memory cells differed, naive CXCR3-negative and CXCR3-positive cells shared similar TRBV-TRBJ usage. TRB CDR3 hydrophobicity was greater in CXCR3-positive naive cells than in CXCR3-negative naive cells. Most assays were run on fresh PBMCs (CXCR3 expression partially decreased after cryopreservation).

In the case of this clonotype: Its target is not known.

CDR3 length: 15 amino acids. Germline values: CDR1 MDHEN, CDR2 SYDVKM. UMI-labeled TRB cDNA libraries were prepared by 5' RACE. From the 5' RACE reads, TCRdb lists one entry per CDR3 protein and no DNA. Its table lists about 57,000 distinct CDR3 sequences. Sequenced material: naive CXCR3+ CD8+ T cells from blood. Noted subset: CD45RO-CCR7+CD27+CD95- naive CD8+ T cells expressing CXCR3 (TNR3+). The rearrangement joins TRBV28 to TRBJ2-4. The sequence came from a human donor in good health. Some clones in this sample may be carry-over from other donors' samples. The CDR3 loop reads CASSFSTGAKNIQYF. Looking up the rest from reference TRBV28 and TRBJ2-4 gives the full variable domain: DVKVTQSSRYLVKRTGEKVFLECVQDMDHENMFWYRQDPGLGLRLIYFSYDVKMKEKGDIPEGYSVSREKKERFSLILESASTNQTSMYLCASSFSTGAKNIQYFGAGTRLSVL.